The TCR beta chain described here comes from a study of blood T cell repertoires in COVID-19. About the study: Acute and convalescent COVID-19 specimens originated in the United States, Italy and Spain. T cells, B-cell-depleted T cells, or PBMCs supplied cDNA or gDNA.

How the authors handled the data: Amplification of reference gene primers provided the estimated nucleated cell counts. Using immunoSEQ multiplex PCR, the repertoire was profiled, and TCRdb retains in-frame clones only, with some absent. Clone size and the V and J calls come from that table; the DNA yielded D and trimming. The sample lists about 59,000 clones; around nine tenths were seen once. The clonotype comes from a man of 80 years or more with acute or convalescent COVID-19. Sequenced: peripheral blood.

CDR3 sequence: CASSPNWGDGYTF. In DNA, the CDR3 is TGTGCCAGCAGCCCCAATTGGGGAGATGGCTACACCTTC. The gene calls are TRBV5-4 and TRBJ1-2; D uncertain. From germline, CDR1 is SGHNT and CDR2 YYREEE (reference sequence). Trimming stripped 4 bases from V and 6 bases from J, with 13 bases between. This CDR3 contains 13 residues.